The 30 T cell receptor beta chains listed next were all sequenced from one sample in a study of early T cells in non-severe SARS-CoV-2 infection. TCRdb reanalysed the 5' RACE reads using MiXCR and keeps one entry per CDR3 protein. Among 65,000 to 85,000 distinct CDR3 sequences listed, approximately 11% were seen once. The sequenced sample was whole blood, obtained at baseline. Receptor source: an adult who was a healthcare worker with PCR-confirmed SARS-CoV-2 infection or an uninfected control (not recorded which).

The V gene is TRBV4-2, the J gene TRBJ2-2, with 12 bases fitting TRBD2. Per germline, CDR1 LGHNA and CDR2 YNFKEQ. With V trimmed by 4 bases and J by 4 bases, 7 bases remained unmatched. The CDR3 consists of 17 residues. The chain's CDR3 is CASSRETSGRTTGELFF. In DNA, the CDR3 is TGTGCCAGCAGCCGCGAGACTAGCGGGAGAACCACCGGGGAGCTGTTTTTT.

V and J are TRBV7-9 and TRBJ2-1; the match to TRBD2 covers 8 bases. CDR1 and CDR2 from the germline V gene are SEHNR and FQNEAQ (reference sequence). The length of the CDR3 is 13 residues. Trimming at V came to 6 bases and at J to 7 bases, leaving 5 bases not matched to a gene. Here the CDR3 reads CASRGLASNEQFF. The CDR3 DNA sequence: TGTGCCAGCAGAGGACTAGCCAGTAATGAGCAGTTCTTC.

Written as DNA, the CDR3 is TGCGCCAGCAGCTTGAAAGGCGCCTACGAGCAGTACTTC. Amino acid sequence: CASSLKGAYEQYF. V usage is TRBV5-1 and J usage is TRBJ2-7, with no clear D. The germline V and J ends were trimmed by 1 base and 2 bases, with 7 bases remaining between them. Germline assignment: CDR1 SGHRS and CDR2 YFSETQ. The CDR3 spans 13 residues.

The CDR3 reads CASSLQGITDNEQFF. For the CDR3, the DNA is TGTGCCAGCAGTCTACAGGGTATAACGGACAATGAGCAGTTCTTC. This rearrangement joins TRBV7-9 to TRBJ2-1; maybe TRBD1 (6 bases). Trimming left V 6 bases short and J 5 bases short, with 17 bases between. The CDR3 has 15 residues. The germline CDR1 and CDR2 sequences are SEHNR and FQNEAQ (reference sequence).

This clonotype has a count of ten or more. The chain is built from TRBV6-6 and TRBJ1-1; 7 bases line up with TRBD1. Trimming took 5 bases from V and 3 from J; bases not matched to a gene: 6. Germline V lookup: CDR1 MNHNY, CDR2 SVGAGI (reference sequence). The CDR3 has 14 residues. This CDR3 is CASSINRGYTEAFF. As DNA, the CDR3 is TGTGCCAGCAGTATAAACAGGGGATACACTGAAGCTTTCTTT.

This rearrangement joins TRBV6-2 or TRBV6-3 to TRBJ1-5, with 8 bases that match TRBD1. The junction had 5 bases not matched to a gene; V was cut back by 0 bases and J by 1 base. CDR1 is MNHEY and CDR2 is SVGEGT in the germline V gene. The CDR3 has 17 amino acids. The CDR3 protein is CASSYSPGQGSNQPQHF. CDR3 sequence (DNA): TGTGCCAGCAGTTACTCGCCTGGACAGGGAAGCAATCAGCCCCAGCATTTT.

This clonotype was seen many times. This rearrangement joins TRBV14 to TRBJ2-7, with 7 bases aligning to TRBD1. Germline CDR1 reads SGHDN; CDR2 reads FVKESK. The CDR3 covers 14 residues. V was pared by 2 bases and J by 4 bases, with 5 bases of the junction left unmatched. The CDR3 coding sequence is TGTGCCAGCAGCCAAACCGGGACAGCGTACGAGCAGTACTTC. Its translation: CASSQTGTAYEQYF.

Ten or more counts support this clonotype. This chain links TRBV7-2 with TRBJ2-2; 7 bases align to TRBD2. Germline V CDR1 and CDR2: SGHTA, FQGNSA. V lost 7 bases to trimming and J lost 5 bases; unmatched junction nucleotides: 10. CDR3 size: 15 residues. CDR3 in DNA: TGTGCCAGCACCCCGGCAGGCGGGAGAACCGGGGAGCTGTTTTTT. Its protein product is CASTPAGGRTGELFF.

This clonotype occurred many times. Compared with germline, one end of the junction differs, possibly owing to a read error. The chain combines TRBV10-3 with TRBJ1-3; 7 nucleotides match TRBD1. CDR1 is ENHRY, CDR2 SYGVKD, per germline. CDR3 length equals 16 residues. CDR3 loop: CAISDSRGSSENTIYF. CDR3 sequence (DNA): TGTGCCATCAGTGACTCCAGGGGGAGCTCTGAAAACACCATATATTTT.

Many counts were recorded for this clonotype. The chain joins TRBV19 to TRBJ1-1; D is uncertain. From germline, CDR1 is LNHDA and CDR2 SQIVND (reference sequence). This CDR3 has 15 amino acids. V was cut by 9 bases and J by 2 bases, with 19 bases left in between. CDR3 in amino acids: CASLRQGQANTEAFF. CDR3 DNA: TGTGCCAGCCTTCGCCAAGGGCAAGCCAACACTGAAGCTTTCTTT.

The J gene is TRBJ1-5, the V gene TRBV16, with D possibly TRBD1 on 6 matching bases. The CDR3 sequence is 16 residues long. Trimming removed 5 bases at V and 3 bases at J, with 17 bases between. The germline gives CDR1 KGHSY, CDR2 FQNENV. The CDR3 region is CASSFTGNGYNQPQHF. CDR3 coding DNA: TGTGCCAGCAGCTTCACAGGGAACGGCTACAATCAGCCCCAGCATTTT.

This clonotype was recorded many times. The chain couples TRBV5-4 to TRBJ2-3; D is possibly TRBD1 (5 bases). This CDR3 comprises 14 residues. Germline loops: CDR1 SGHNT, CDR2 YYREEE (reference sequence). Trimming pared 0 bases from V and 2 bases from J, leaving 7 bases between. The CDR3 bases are TGTGCCAGCAGCTTGGAGGGGTTCACAGATACGCAGTATTTT. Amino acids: CASSLEGFTDTQYF. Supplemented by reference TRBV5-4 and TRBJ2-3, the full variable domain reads ETGVTQSPTHLIKTRGQQVTLRCSSQSGHNTVSWYQQALGQGPQFIFQYYREEENGRGNFPPRFSGLQFPNYSSELNVNALELDDSALYLCASSLEGFTDTQYFGPGTRLTVL.

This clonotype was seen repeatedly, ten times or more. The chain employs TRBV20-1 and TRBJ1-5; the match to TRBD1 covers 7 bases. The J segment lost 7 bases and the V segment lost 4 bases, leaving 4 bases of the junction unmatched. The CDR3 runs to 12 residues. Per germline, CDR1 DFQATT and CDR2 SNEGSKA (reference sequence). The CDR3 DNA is TGCAGTGCTAAGGCAGGGGGGCAGCCCCAGCATTTT. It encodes CSAKAGGQPQHF.

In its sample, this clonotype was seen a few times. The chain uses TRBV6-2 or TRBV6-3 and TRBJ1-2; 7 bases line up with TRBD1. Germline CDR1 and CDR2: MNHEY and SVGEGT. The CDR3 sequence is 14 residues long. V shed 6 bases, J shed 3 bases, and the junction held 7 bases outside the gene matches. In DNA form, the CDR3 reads TGTGCCAGCAGACGACACCAGGGGGACTATGGCTACACCTTC. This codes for CASRRHQGDYGYTF.

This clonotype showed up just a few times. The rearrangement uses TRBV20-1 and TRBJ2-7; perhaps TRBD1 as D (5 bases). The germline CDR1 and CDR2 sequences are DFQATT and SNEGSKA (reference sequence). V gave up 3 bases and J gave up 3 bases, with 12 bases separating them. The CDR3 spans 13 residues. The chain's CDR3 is CSASSRASYEQYF. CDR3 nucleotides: TGCAGTGCTAGTAGCAGGGCAAGCTACGAGCAGTACTTC.

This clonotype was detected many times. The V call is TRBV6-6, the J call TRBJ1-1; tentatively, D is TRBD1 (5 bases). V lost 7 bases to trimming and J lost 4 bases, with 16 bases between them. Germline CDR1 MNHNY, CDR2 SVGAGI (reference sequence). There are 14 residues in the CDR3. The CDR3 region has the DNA TGTGCCAGCACCACCTCCGGGGGAATCACTGAAGCTTTCTTT. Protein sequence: CASTTSGGITEAFF.

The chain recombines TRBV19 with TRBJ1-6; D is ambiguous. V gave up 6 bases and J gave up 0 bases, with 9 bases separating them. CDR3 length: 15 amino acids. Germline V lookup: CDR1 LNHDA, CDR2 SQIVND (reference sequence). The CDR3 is CASRPTNSYNSPLHF. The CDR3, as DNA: TGTGCCAGTAGGCCCACGAACTCCTATAATTCACCCCTCCACTTT.

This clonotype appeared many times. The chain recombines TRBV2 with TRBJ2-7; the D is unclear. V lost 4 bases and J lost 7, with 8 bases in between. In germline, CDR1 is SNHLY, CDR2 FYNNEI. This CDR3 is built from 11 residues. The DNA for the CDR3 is TGTGCCAGCAGTGTTTTTCGGGAGCAGTACTTC. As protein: CASSVFREQYF.

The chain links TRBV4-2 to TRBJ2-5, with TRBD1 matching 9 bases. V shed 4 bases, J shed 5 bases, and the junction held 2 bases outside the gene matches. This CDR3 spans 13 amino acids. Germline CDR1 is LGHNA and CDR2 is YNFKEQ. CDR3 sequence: CASSRGTGETQYF. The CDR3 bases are TGTGCCAGCAGCCGAGGGACAGGGGAGACCCAGTACTTC.

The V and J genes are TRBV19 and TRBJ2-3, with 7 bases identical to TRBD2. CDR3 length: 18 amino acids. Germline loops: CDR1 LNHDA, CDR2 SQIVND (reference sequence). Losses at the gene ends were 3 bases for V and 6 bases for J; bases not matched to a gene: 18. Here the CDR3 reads CASSIHAGSAGVGDTQYF. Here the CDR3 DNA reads TGTGCCAGTAGTATCCATGCCGGTTCGGCGGGAGTGGGGGATACGCAGTATTTT.

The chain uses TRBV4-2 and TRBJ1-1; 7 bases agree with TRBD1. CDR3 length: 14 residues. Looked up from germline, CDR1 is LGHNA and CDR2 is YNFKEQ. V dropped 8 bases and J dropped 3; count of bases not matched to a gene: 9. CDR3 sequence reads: CASGDSRKYTEAFF. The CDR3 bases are TGTGCCAGCGGGGACAGCCGGAAATACACTGAAGCTTTCTTT.

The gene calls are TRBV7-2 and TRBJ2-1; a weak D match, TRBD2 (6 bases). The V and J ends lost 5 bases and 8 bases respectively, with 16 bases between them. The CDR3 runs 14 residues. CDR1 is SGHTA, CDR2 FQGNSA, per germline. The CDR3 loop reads CASSPRLGVDEQFF. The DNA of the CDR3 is TGTGCCAGCAGCCCACGACTAGGTGTCGATGAGCAGTTCTTC.

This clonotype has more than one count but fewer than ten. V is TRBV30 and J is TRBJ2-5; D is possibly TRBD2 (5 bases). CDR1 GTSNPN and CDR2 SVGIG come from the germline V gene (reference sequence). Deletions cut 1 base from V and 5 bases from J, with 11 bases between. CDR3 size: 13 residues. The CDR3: CAWSAQLGETQYF. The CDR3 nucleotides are TGTGCCTGGAGTGCCCAACTAGGGGAGACCCAGTACTTC.

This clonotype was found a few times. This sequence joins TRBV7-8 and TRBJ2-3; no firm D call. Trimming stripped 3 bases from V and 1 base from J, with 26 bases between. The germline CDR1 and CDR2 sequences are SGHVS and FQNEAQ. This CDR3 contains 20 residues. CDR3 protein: CASSFYPKGGLTLGTDTQYF. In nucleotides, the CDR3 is TGTGCCAGCAGCTTCTACCCGAAGGGCGGCCTCACCCTGGGCACAGATACGCAGTATTTT.

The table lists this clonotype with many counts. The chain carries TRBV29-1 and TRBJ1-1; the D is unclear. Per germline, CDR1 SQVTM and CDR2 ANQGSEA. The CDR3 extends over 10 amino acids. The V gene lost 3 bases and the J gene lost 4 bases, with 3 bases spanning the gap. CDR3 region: CSVEGTEAFF. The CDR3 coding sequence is TGCAGCGTTGAGGGCACTGAAGCTTTCTTT.

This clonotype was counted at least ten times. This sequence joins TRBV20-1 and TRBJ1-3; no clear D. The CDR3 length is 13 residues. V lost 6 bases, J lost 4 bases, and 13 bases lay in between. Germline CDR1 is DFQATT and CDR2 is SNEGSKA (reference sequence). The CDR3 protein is CSAQRGLGNTIYF. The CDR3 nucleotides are TGCAGTGCCCAGAGAGGGCTAGGAAACACCATATATTTT.

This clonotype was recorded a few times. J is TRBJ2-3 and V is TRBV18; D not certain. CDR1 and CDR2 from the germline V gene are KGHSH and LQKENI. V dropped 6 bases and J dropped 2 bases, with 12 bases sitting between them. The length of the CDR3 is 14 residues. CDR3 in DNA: TGTGCCAGCTCCCAGAGAGTGATCACAGATACGCAGTATTTT. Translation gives CASSQRVITDTQYF.

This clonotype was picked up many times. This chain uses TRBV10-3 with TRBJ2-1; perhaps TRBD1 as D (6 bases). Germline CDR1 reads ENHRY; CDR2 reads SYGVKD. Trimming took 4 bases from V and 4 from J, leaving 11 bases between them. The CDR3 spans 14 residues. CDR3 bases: TGTGCCATCAGTGTACGGGACACGTACAATGAGCAGTTCTTC. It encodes CAISVRDTYNEQFF.

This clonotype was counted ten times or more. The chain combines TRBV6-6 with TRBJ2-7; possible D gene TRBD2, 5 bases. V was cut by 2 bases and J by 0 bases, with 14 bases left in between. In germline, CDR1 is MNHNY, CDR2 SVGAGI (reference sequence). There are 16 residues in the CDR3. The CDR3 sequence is CASSYALGLGSYEQYF. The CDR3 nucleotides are TGTGCCAGCAGTTACGCTCTCGGACTGGGCTCCTACGAGCAGTACTTC.

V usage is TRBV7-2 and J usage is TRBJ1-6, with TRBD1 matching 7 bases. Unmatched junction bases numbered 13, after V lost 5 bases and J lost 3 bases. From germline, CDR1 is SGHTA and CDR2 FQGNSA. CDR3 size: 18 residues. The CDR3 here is CASSPSLTGTGYNSPLHF. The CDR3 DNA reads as TGTGCCAGCAGCCCCTCACTGACAGGGACGGGCTATAATTCACCCCTCCACTTT.